This T cell receptor beta chain was found in a study of blood T cell repertoires in COVID-19. Here immunoSEQ multiplex PCR was the method, and the copy in TCRdb shows in-frame clones only, minus some. The data contain hundreds of thousands of clones, around nine tenths of them singletons. CDR1 and CDR2 from the germline V gene are MDHEN and SYDVKM. V shed 4 bases and J 7 bases; nucleotides not matched to a gene: 10. The CDR3 spans 15 residues. The table lists this clone with a count of one. The TCR originated in a woman aged 25 to 45 with COVID-19, enrolled during active disease. Specimen: peripheral blood. The chain recombines TRBV28 with TRBJ1-5; 7 bases agree with TRBD1. The CDR3 coding sequence is TGTGCCAGCAGTTCGCCGACAGGGATAGGACAGCCCCAGCATTTT. Its translation is CASSSPTGIGQPQHF.